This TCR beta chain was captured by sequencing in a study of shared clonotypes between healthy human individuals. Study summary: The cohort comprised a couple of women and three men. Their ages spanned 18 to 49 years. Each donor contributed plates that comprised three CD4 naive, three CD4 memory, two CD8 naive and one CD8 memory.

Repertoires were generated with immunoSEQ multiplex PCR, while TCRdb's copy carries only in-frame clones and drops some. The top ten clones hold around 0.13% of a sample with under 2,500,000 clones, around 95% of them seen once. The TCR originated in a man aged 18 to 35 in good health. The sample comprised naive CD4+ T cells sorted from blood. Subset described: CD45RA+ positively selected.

CDR3 sequence: CASRKPSLSYNEQFF. The DNA of the CDR3 is TGTGCCAGCAGAAAACCCAGTCTGTCCTACAATGAGCAGTTCTTC. This chain joins TRBV21-1 and TRBJ2-1; TRBD1, the table's D call, lacks a check against the DNA. TRBV21-1 is labeled a pseudogene. The CDR3 is 15 amino acids.